These T cell receptor beta chains were read from a single sample in a study of shared clonotypes between healthy human individuals. Data came from immunoSEQ multiplex PCR; TCRdb stores just in-frame clones and leaves some out. The data show about 2.3 million clones, less than 95% seen once. The sequencing sample was made of naive CD4+ T cells from PBMCs. The origin of the receptors is a man younger than 35 in good health. Some clones in this sample may be carry-over from other donors' samples. Each CDR3 is given with its conserved first and last residue. Fields, in order: CDR3 protein, CDR3 DNA, J gene, D gene, clone size, V gene. The D gene is left open where the match is weak. Expanded clones are given a class, and other clones once, few, many or no size at all.

CDR3: CASSEKTTGEQFF
DNA: TGCGCCAGCAGCGAGAAGACTACAGGGGAGCAGTTCTTC
J: TRBJ2-1
D: .
size: .
V: TRBV5-1

CDR3: CASSAWEGSYEQYF
DNA: TGTGCCAGCAGCGCCTGGGAGGGGTCCTACGAGCAGTACTTC
J: TRBJ2-7
D: TRBD2
size: .
V: TRBV9

CDR3: CASSLTPGTEGEKLFF
DNA: TGTGCCAGCAGCCTTACCCCCGGGACGGAGGGCGAAAAACTGTTTTTT
J: TRBJ1-4
D: .
size: few
V: TRBV9

CDR3: CASSFGLAGANVLTF
DNA: TGCGCCAGCAGCTTCGGGCTTGCTGGGGCCAACGTCCTGACTTTC
J: TRBJ2-6
D: .
size: .
V: TRBV5-1

CDR3: CAISETSRGKGEKLFF
DNA: TGTGCCATCAGTGAGACTTCGAGGGGCAAAGGTGAAAAACTGTTTTTT
J: TRBJ1-4
D: .
size: once
V: TRBV10-3

CDR3: CASSSRTGAEHEQYF
DNA: TGTGCCAGCAGCTCCCGGACAGGGGCTGAACACGAGCAGTACTTC
J: TRBJ2-7
D: TRBD1
size: once
V: TRBV5-4

CDR3: CASSLVSTQETQYF
DNA: TGTGCCAGCAGCTTAGTCAGCACACAAGAGACCCAGTACTTC
J: TRBJ2-5
D: .
size: .
V: TRBV7-9

CDR3: CASSLVHSGANVLTF
DNA: TGTGCCAGCAGCCTAGTACACTCTGGGGCCAACGTCCTGACTTTC
J: TRBJ2-6
D: .
size: .
V: TRBV7-9

CDR3: CASSPGRVGSGNTIYF
DNA: TGTGCCAGCTCTCCCGGCAGGGTCGGCTCTGGAAACACCATATATTTT
J: TRBJ1-3
D: .
size: .
V: TRBV18

CDR3: CASSFRPGLTSAEQYF
DNA: TGCGCCAGCAGCTTCCGACCAGGACTCACCTCTGCCGAGCAGTACTTC
J: TRBJ2-7
D: .
size: .
V: TRBV4-1

CDR3: CASSLQGRSSYEQYF
DNA: TGCGCCAGCAGCTTACAGGGGAGGAGCTCCTACGAGCAGTACTTC
J: TRBJ2-7
D: .
size: .
V: TRBV5-1

CDR3: CASSPGGNEKLFF
DNA: TGTGCCAGCAGCCCGGGGGGAAATGAAAAACTGTTTTTT
J: TRBJ1-4
D: .
size: .
V: TRBV6-5

CDR3: CASSLYGSPEAFF
DNA: TGTGCCAGCAGTTTATACGGGTCCCCTGAAGCTTTCTTT
J: TRBJ1-1
D: .
size: .
V: TRBV28

CDR3: CSALGQTYEQYF
DNA: TGCAGCGCCCTAGGACAGACCTACGAGCAGTACTTC
J: TRBJ2-7
D: .
size: .
V: TRBV29-1

CDR3: CASSPGGTTDTQYF
DNA: TGTGCCAGCAGCCCAGGGGGGACCACAGATACGCAGTATTTT
J: TRBJ2-3
D: .
size: .
V: TRBV28

CDR3: CASSQGTGLDGYTF
DNA: TGCGCCAGCAGCCAGGGGACAGGGTTGGATGGCTACACCTTC
J: TRBJ1-2
D: TRBD1
size: .
V: TRBV5-1

CDR3: CASSVAVRGTGELFF
DNA: TGTGCCAGCAGCGTAGCAGTTAGAGGGACCGGGGAGCTGTTTTTT
J: TRBJ2-2
D: .
size: .
V: TRBV7-6

CDR3: CASSRTGNQPQHF
DNA: TGTGCCAGCAGCCGGACAGGAAATCAGCCCCAGCATTTT
J: TRBJ1-5
D: TRBD1
size: .
V: TRBV7-9

CDR3: CASSTSGANNEQFF
DNA: TGTGCCAGCAGCACCAGCGGGGCCAACAATGAGCAGTTCTTC
J: TRBJ2-1
D: TRBD2
size: .
V: TRBV7-3

CDR3: CASSYRLPGSYEQYF
DNA: TGTGCCAGCAGTTACAGGCTGCCGGGGTCCTACGAGCAGTACTTC
J: TRBJ2-7
D: .
size: .
V: TRBV6-5

CDR3: CASSGITGTKHF
DNA: TGTGCCAGCAGCGGAATAACAGGGACAAAGCATTTT
J: TRBJ1-5
D: .
size: .
V: TRBV9

CDR3: CAWSLNRGSPTNTGELFF
DNA: TGTGCCTGGAGTTTAAACAGGGGGTCCCCCACGAACACCGGGGAGCTGTTTTTT
J: TRBJ2-2
D: TRBD1
size: .
V: TRBV30

CDR3: CAIPGSRAADPPGDGYGYTF
DNA: TGTGCCATCCCGGGGAGCCGCGCAGCCGACCCTCCGGGGGACGGCTATGGCTACACCTTC
J: TRBJ1-2
D: .
size: .
V: TRBV28

CDR3: CASRRRDSYQPQHF
DNA: TGTGCCAGCAGGCGCCGGGACAGTTATCAGCCCCAGCATTTT
J: TRBJ1-5
D: TRBD1
size: .
V: TRBV28

CDR3: CASSQAGGLFDGYTF
DNA: TGTGCCAGCAGCCAAGCCGGGGGGCTTTTTGATGGCTACACCTTC
J: TRBJ1-2
D: .
size: once
V: TRBV4-2

CDR3: CASSLPGGWSEQYF
DNA: TGTGCCAGCAGCTTACCAGGGGGCTGGAGCGAGCAGTACTTC
J: TRBJ2-7
D: TRBD1
size: .
V: TRBV11-2

CDR3: CASSFRQGTSNTGELFF
DNA: TGTGCCAGCAGCTTTCGACAGGGGACCTCGAACACCGGGGAGCTGTTTTTT
J: TRBJ2-2
D: TRBD1
size: .
V: TRBV9

CDR3: CASSPRDGNEQFF
DNA: TGTGCCAGCAGCCCCCGGGACGGCAATGAGCAGTTCTTC
J: TRBJ2-1
D: .
size: .
V: TRBV7-3

CDR3: CASSLLSGTGIEQYF
DNA: TGTGCCAGCAGCTTGCTCTCCGGGACAGGGATAGAGCAGTACTTC
J: TRBJ2-7
D: TRBD1
size: .
V: TRBV5-5

CDR3: CASSFSSNQPQHF
DNA: TGTGCCAGCTCATTCTCTAGCAATCAGCCCCAGCATTTT
J: TRBJ1-5
D: .
size: .
V: TRBV18

CDR3: CASSLGVGATYNEQFF
DNA: TGTGCCAGCAGCCTGGGGGTGGGGGCCACCTACAATGAGCAGTTCTTC
J: TRBJ2-1
D: .
size: .
V: TRBV9

CDR3: CASSLSSGSSFVHDRSEQFF
DNA: TGTGCCAGCAGTTTAAGTAGCGGGAGCAGTTTCGTTCACGATCGGTCTGAGCAGTTCTTC
J: TRBJ2-1
D: TRBD2
size: .
V: TRBV27

CDR3: CASSELGVGAGNTIYF
DNA: TGTGCCAGCAGTGAATTAGGGGTAGGGGCTGGAAACACCATATATTTT
J: TRBJ1-3
D: .
size: .
V: TRBV2

CDR3: CAMGGGPYEQYF
DNA: TGTGCCATGGGTGGGGGTCCCTACGAGCAGTACTTC
J: TRBJ2-7
D: .
size: .
V: TRBV10-3

CDR3: CASSTQSTDTQYF
DNA: TGTGCCAGCAGCACCCAAAGCACGGATACGCAGTATTTT
J: TRBJ2-3
D: .
size: .
V: TRBV5-4

CDR3: CASRGPGLADYEQYF
DNA: TGTGCCAGCAGGGGACCGGGACTAGCGGACTACGAGCAGTACTTC
J: TRBJ2-7
D: TRBD2
size: .
V: TRBV28

CDR3: CASSALSSYEQYF
DNA: TGTGCCAGCAGCGCGCTGAGCTCCTACGAGCAGTACTTC
J: TRBJ2-7
D: .
size: .
V: TRBV7-9

CDR3: CASKDRTYEQYF
DNA: TGTGCCAGTAAAGACAGGACCTACGAGCAGTACTTC
J: TRBJ2-7
D: .
size: .
V: TRBV19

CDR3: CASRMSSAGGSSYEQYF
DNA: TGTGCCAGTAGGATGAGCTCCGCCGGCGGGAGCTCCTACGAGCAGTACTTC
J: TRBJ2-7
D: TRBD2
size: .
V: TRBV19

CDR3: CSVERAYTDTQYF
DNA: TGCAGCGTTGAGAGAGCTTACACAGATACGCAGTATTTT
J: TRBJ2-3
D: .
size: .
V: TRBV29-1

CDR3: CASTRGQGRQYQETQYF
DNA: TGTGCCAGCACCAGGGGACAGGGGCGACAGTACCAAGAGACCCAGTACTTC
J: TRBJ2-5
D: TRBD1
size: .
V: TRBV9

CDR3: CASSLIPRTGPDGYTF
DNA: TGTGCCAGCAGTTTAATTCCTCGGACAGGGCCGGATGGCTACACCTTC
J: TRBJ1-2
D: TRBD1
size: once
V: TRBV28

CDR3: CASSYNRDEQYF
DNA: TGTGCCAGCAGTTATAACCGGGACGAGCAGTACTTC
J: TRBJ2-7
D: .
size: .
V: TRBV11-3

CDR3: CASSPPDGQGEAEAFF
DNA: TGTGCCAGCAGCCCCCCAGACGGACAGGGTGAGGCTGAAGCTTTCTTT
J: TRBJ1-1
D: TRBD1
size: .
V: TRBV9

CDR3: CASSFGLAGKIMNEQFF
DNA: TGTGCCAGCAGCTTTGGACTAGCGGGAAAGATAATGAATGAGCAGTTCTTC
J: TRBJ2-1
D: TRBD2
size: .
V: TRBV11-2